The clone carrying this TCR beta chain was detected a few times. This entry belongs to a study of blood T cell repertoires in COVID-19. Whole-study context: Samples of COVID-19 (acute and convalescent) were obtained from the United States, Italy and Spain. PBMCs, B-cell-depleted T cells, or T cells provided the cDNA or gDNA that made up the material.

Germline-derived CDR1 and CDR2 are KGHSH and LQKENI. The V gene lost 1 base and the J gene lost 1 base, with 8 bases spanning the gap. CDR3 length equals 15 residues. As processed by the authors: Reference gene primers were amplified, and this amplification served to estimate nucleated cell counts. Clones were sequenced by immunoSEQ multiplex PCR, and TCRdb holds only the in-frame ones, with some missing. V and J calls and clone size are given by that table; D and trimming were obtained from the DNA. The sample yields 170,000 or so clones, around 84% seen once. The sequenced sample consisted of peripheral blood. The source is a man aged 50-60 years with active or convalescent COVID-19. V and J are TRBV18 and TRBJ1-5, with D unclear. The CDR3 here is CASSPQGGSNQPQHF. For the CDR3, the DNA is TGTGCCAGCTCACCACAGGGAGGGAGCAATCAGCCCCAGCATTTT.